The 11 T cell receptor beta chains presented below share a single source sample, sequenced in a study of T cell changes during pregnancy in multiple sclerosis. Here immunoSEQ multiplex PCR was the method, and the copy in TCRdb shows in-frame clones only, minus some. The sample shows fewer than 60,000 clones, 92% of them seen only once. This specimen consisted of CD4+ T cells from peripheral blood mononuclear cells, obtained after pregnancy. The receptors were gathered from a female donor with multiple sclerosis, enrolled in a pregnancy study.

The chain couples TRBV4-3 to TRBJ1-1; 7 bases are shared with TRBD1. The trim removed 4 bases at V and 6 bases at J, leaving 8 bases unmatched. The length of the CDR3 is 14 residues. CDR1 and CDR2 from the germline V gene are LGHNA and YSLEER. CDR3 amino acids: CASSLRGRAAEAFF. The CDR3, as DNA: TGCGCCAGCAGCCTGAGGGGGCGGGCCGCTGAAGCTTTCTTT.

V gene TRBV4-2 combines with J gene TRBJ2-7; D is perhaps TRBD2 (6 bases). Germline CDR1 reads LGHNA; CDR2 reads YNFKEQ. The CDR3 is made up of 12 amino acids. The germline V and J ends were trimmed by 1 base and 5 bases, with 6 bases remaining between them. CDR3 sequence reads: CASSQAGDEQYF. CDR3 DNA sequence: TGTGCCAGCAGCCAAGCGGGGGACGAGCAGTACTTC.

In its sample, this clone was seen a few times. The chain couples TRBV5-4 to TRBJ1-2, with D perhaps TRBD1 (5 bases). Germline V CDR1 and CDR2: SGHNT, YYREEE (reference sequence). With 0 bases removed from V and 4 bases from J, the gap between germline ends came to 10 bases. CDR3 length: 14 amino acids. The CDR3 coding sequence is TGTGCCAGCAGCTTGGGGCAAACAGGCTATGGCTACACCTTC. Translated, it gives CASSLGQTGYGYTF.

This clone has only one observation. The genes are TRBV6-5 and TRBJ2-2; 9 bases are shared with TRBD1. V shed 8 bases, J shed 6 bases, and the junction held 4 bases outside the gene matches. Germline CDR1 is MNHEY and CDR2 is SVGAGI. This CDR3 contains 13 residues. CDR3 amino acids: CASRQGVAGELFF. Here the CDR3 DNA reads TGTGCCAGCCGACAGGGGGTAGCCGGGGAGCTGTTTTTT.

This clone was seen only once. J is TRBJ2-3 and V is TRBV7-3, with TRBD2 matching over 10 bases. Germline CDR1 is SGHTA and CDR2 is FQGTGA. V gave up 5 bases and J gave up 5 bases; unmatched junction bases: 7. The CDR3 runs to 15 residues. The CDR3 here is CASSLQRGGLDTQYF. The CDR3 DNA is TGTGCCAGCAGCCTTCAGCGGGGGGGCCTAGATACGCAGTATTTT.

The J gene is TRBJ1-2, the V gene TRBV5-4; TRBD1 agrees at 7 bases. CDR3 length: 14 residues. J gave up 6 bases and V 5 bases, and 10 bases lay outside the gene matches. Germline V gene lookup returns CDR1 SGHNT and CDR2 YYREEE (reference sequence). DNA of the CDR3: TGTGCCAGCAGTATTAAGGGGGCGCGTGATGGCTACACCTTC. Its translation: CASSIKGARDGYTF. Using reference TRBV5-4 and TRBJ1-2 for the parts outside the CDR3, the full variable domain is ETGVTQSPTHLIKTRGQQVTLRCSSQSGHNTVSWYQQALGQGPQFIFQYYREEENGRGNFPPRFSGLQFPNYSSELNVNALELDDSALYLCASSIKGARDGYTFGSGTRLTVV.

V gene TRBV27 combines with J gene TRBJ2-7; tentatively, D is TRBD2 (5 bases). Germline loops: CDR1 MNHEY, CDR2 SMNVEV (reference sequence). The CDR3 has 13 amino acids. Trimming shortened V by 10 bases and J by 9 bases, and 22 bases separated the two germline ends. CDR3 sequence: CATKGLAGSRQYF. The CDR3 DNA follows: TGTGCCACCAAAGGACTCGCCGGATCCCGGCAGTACTTC.

This clone was detected once. The chain's CDR3 is CASSRDRVETQYF. The CDR3 bases are TGTGCCAGCAGTCGTGACAGGGTGGAGACCCAGTACTTC. V and J are TRBV2 and TRBJ2-5; 7 nucleotides match TRBD1. There are 13 residues in the CDR3. Germline V gene lookup returns CDR1 SNHLY and CDR2 FYNNEI. Trimming removed 5 bases from V and 5 bases from J; junction bases left unmatched: 5.

V and J are TRBV9 and TRBJ2-1; 12 bases are shared with TRBD2. Germline lookup yields CDR1 SGDLS and CDR2 YYNGEE. Germline trimming cut 1 base from V and 10 bases from J; bases unmatched to any gene: 9. The CDR3 runs to 16 residues. CDR3 residues: CASSVQGLAGLSEQFF. The CDR3 DNA is TGTGCCAGCAGCGTACAGGGACTAGCGGGTCTTTCAGAGCAGTTCTTC.

The chain couples TRBV5-6 to TRBJ2-1; the match to TRBD1 covers 8 bases. Germline lookup yields CDR1 SGHDT and CDR2 YYEEEE. V lost 4 bases and J lost 0; bases outside the gene matches: 6. The CDR3 runs to 16 residues. CDR3 DNA: TGTGCCAGCAGCCAGGACAGGGCGTCCTCCTACAATGAGCAGTTCTTC. It is translated as CASSQDRASSYNEQFF.

The J gene is TRBJ1-1, the V gene TRBV7-8, with 10 nucleotides matching TRBD1. Germline CDR1 reads SGHVS; CDR2 reads FQNEAQ. V lost 4 bases, J lost 0 bases, and 5 bases stayed unmatched. The CDR3 runs 16 residues. This CDR3 reads CASSSWTGGVNTEAFF. The CDR3 DNA reads TGTGCCAGCAGCTCATGGACAGGGGGAGTGAACACTGAAGCTTTCTTT.